This passage covers 24 T cell receptor beta chains from one sample sequenced in a study of identical twins. Each CDR3 protein gets one entry after TCRdb re-called the 5' RACE reads with MiXCR. The repertoire holds 230,000 or so distinct CDR3 sequences, with 6.5% to 9.5% as singletons. These same records also appear under a second study, on yellow fever vaccine responses in identical twins.

Sequenced material: CD8+ T cells sorted from blood. All receptors come from a woman between 18 and 29 years old in good health.

This chain joins TRBV7-9 and TRBJ2-1, with 10 bases fitting TRBD2. In germline, CDR1 is SEHNR, CDR2 FQNEAQ (reference sequence). This CDR3 region has 17 residues. Trimming took 5 bases from V and 5 from J; bases not matched to a gene: 12. For the CDR3, the DNA is TGTGCCAGCAGCGGGCGCTTTCAGCGGGAGGGCCACAATGAGCAGTTCTTC. Translation: CASSGRFQREGHNEQFF. The full variable domain, with the rest looked up from reference TRBV7-9 and TRBJ2-1, is DTGVSQNPRHKITKRGQNVTFRCDPISEHNRLYWYRQTLGQGPEFLTYFQNEAQLEKSRLLSDRFSAERPKGSFSTLEIQRTEQGDSAMYLCASSGRFQREGHNEQFFGPGTRLTVL.

This clonotype was observed a handful of times. The CDR3 nucleotides are TGTGCCACCAGCAGAGATGGTGTAATTACTGAAGCTTTCTTT. It yields the protein CATSRDGVITEAFF. The genes are TRBV15 and TRBJ1-1; D is unclear. V dropped 0 bases and J dropped 5 bases, with 10 bases sitting between them. The CDR3 consists of 14 residues. The germline V gene encodes CDR1 LNHNV and CDR2 YYDKDF (reference sequence).

This chain connects TRBV21-1 to TRBJ1-1. TRBV21-1 is labeled a pseudogene. The CDR3 extends over 14 amino acids. The CDR3 DNA reads as TGTGCCAGCAGCCCAAGTCGGTCCGGCCACAAAGCTTTCTTT. The encoded protein is CASSPSRSGHKAFF.

V and J are TRBV4-1 and TRBJ2-2, with D possibly TRBD2 on 6 matching bases. The V end was cut by 4 bases, the J end by 3 bases, with 12 bases between. The germline V gene has CDR1 MGHRA and CDR2 YSYEKL. The CDR3 extends over 15 amino acids. This CDR3 is CASSPPGLYTGELFF. As DNA, the CDR3 is TGCGCCAGCAGCCCCCCGGGACTTTACACCGGGGAGCTGTTTTTT.

The table lists this clonotype with many counts. The chain carries TRBV11-2 and TRBJ2-1; 10 nucleotides agree with TRBD2. V was pared by 0 bases and J by 4 bases, with 3 bases of the junction left unmatched. The germline V gene encodes CDR1 SGHAT and CDR2 FQNNGV. The CDR3 covers 16 residues. This CDR3 reads CASSLESLAGYNEQFF. In nucleotides, the CDR3 is TGTGCCAGCAGCTTAGAATCACTAGCGGGATACAATGAGCAGTTCTTC.

In its sample, this clonotype was seen many times. The gene calls are TRBV5-1 and TRBJ2-1, with D perhaps assigned TRBD1 or TRBD2 (5 bases each). V lost 6 bases and J lost 8, with 21 bases in between. This CDR3 is built from 15 residues. Per the germline V gene, CDR1 is SGHRS and CDR2 is YFSETQ. The CDR3 here is CASTPAVGPVDEQFF. In DNA, the CDR3 is TGCGCCAGCACCCCAGCGGTGGGACCGGTCGATGAGCAGTTCTTC.

This clonotype has just a few counts. The chain is built from TRBV27 and TRBJ2-3; D is unclear. The length of the CDR3 is 14 residues. The V gene's germline CDR1 is MNHEY and CDR2 SMNVEV (reference sequence). Trimming left V 6 bases short and J 0 bases short, with 10 bases between. The CDR3 loop reads CASSSPSSTDTQYF. For the CDR3, the DNA is TGTGCCAGCAGCTCACCCTCGAGCACAGATACGCAGTATTTT.

This clonotype was observed a handful of times. The V call is TRBV5-1, the J call TRBJ2-1, with D possibly being TRBD1 (7 bases). The germline gives CDR1 SGHRS, CDR2 YFSETQ. This CDR3 contains 21 residues. Trimming took 3 bases from V and 5 from J, leaving 33 bases between them. The CDR3 spells CASSSARAGFSGGQRNNEQFF. The CDR3 DNA reads TGCGCCAGCAGCTCCGCCCGGGCGGGTTTCTCCGGGGGACAGAGGAACAATGAGCAGTTCTTC.

The chain links TRBV7-3 to TRBJ2-7; perhaps TRBD1 as D (5 bases). V was pared by 4 bases and J by 3 bases, with 10 bases between. The CDR3 loop spans 13 amino acids. CDR1 is SGHTA and CDR2 is FQGTGA in the germline V gene. CDR3 sequence reads: CASSSYQGYEQYF. DNA for the CDR3: TGTGCCAGCAGCTCCTACCAGGGCTACGAGCAGTACTTC.

This clonotype was recorded a few times. CDR3 nucleotides: TGTGCCAGCAGCACCCCGGGAGTCAGCTACGAGCAGTACTTC. Protein: CASSTPGVSYEQYF. The rearrangement links TRBV7-9 to TRBJ2-7, with D tentatively TRBD2 (6 bases). The V end was cut by 5 bases, the J end by 3 bases, with 14 bases between. Per the germline V gene, CDR1 is SEHNR and CDR2 is FQNEAQ (reference sequence). This CDR3 comprises 14 residues.

This clonotype showed up just a few times. The chain has TRBV7-9 and TRBJ1-4, with D possibly matching TRBD1 (6 bases). This CDR3 region has 13 residues. Trimming left V 6 bases short and J 6 bases short, with 11 bases between. The germline V gene has CDR1 SEHNR and CDR2 FQNEAQ (reference sequence). CDR3 nucleotides: TGTGCCAGCAGTGTGGGGGCGGATGAAAAACTGTTTTTT. It is translated as CASSVGADEKLFF. Together with reference TRBV7-9 and TRBJ1-4, the CDR3 gives the full variable domain: DTGVSQNPRHKITKRGQNVTFRCDPISEHNRLYWYRQTLGQGPEFLTYFQNEAQLEKSRLLSDRFSAERPKGSFSTLEIQRTEQGDSAMYLCASSVGADEKLFFGSGTQLSVL.

The chain joins TRBV28 to TRBJ2-3; D is undetermined. This CDR3 is built from 16 residues. Germline V gives CDR1 MDHEN, CDR2 SYDVKM. The V gene lost 2 bases and the J gene lost 2 bases, with 14 bases spanning the gap. The CDR3 region has the DNA TGTGCCAGCAGTTTAATTTTAAGTGATAACACAGATACGCAGTATTTT. This sequence encodes CASSLILSDNTDTQYF.

This clonotype appeared a few times. This chain links TRBV6-2 or TRBV6-3 with TRBJ2-1, with D possibly being TRBD1 or TRBD2 (5 bases each). V was trimmed by 0 bases and J by 15 bases, leaving 18 bases between them. This CDR3 is 14 amino acids long. Germline V gene lookup returns CDR1 MNHEY and CDR2 SVGEGT. The CDR3 reads CASSYSIEGPAAFF. CDR3 DNA: TGTGCCAGCAGTTACTCGATTGAGGGGCCCGCGGCGTTCTTC.

This clonotype came up a few times. DNA for the CDR3: TGCGCCAGCAGCCAAGCGGGGTTAGCCAAAAACATTCAGTACTTC. As protein: CASSQAGLAKNIQYF. The genes are TRBV4-3 and TRBJ2-4, with D perhaps matching TRBD2 (5 bases). Trimming removed 1 base from V and 0 bases from J, with 7 bases in between. The germline V gene encodes CDR1 LGHNA and CDR2 YSLEER. The CDR3 is 15 residues long.

This clonotype was seen a few times. The rearrangement uses TRBV29-1 and TRBJ2-3; D not resolved. From germline, CDR1 is SQVTM and CDR2 ANQGSEA. The CDR3 runs to 10 residues. Trimming took 6 bases from V and 2 from J, leaving 3 bases between them. The DNA of the CDR3 is TGCAGCGTCCACACAGATACGCAGTATTTT. Its translation: CSVHTDTQYF.

This clonotype was detected ten times or more. The chain links TRBV20-1 to TRBJ2-3; 7 nucleotides match TRBD1. The CDR3 consists of 14 residues. Germline lookup yields CDR1 DFQATT and CDR2 SNEGSKA (reference sequence). Trimming took 5 bases from V and 5 from J; bases not matched to a gene: 10. As DNA, the CDR3 is TGCAGTGCTTCCCAGACTCCAGGGGGAGATACGCAGTATTTT. Amino acid sequence: CSASQTPGGDTQYF.

This rearrangement joins TRBV6-2 or TRBV6-3 to TRBJ2-1; D remains unclear. The CDR3 is 14 amino acids. Trimming took 0 bases from V and 6 from J, leaving 9 bases between them. Per the germline V gene, CDR1 is MNHEY and CDR2 is SVGEGT. The CDR3 coding sequence is TGTGCCAGCAGTTACTCGACGTCACCCAATGAGCAGTTCTTC. It encodes CASSYSTSPNEQFF.

This clonotype was observed at least ten times. This chain uses TRBV5-1 with TRBJ2-7; 7 positions agree with TRBD1. The CDR3 length is 13 residues. The J segment lost 3 bases and the V segment lost 3 bases, leaving 3 bases of the junction unmatched. CDR1 SGHRS and CDR2 YFSETQ come from the germline V gene. The CDR3 region is CASSWGQFYEQYF. CDR3 DNA: TGCGCCAGCAGCTGGGGACAGTTCTACGAGCAGTACTTC.

This sequence joins TRBV7-9 and TRBJ2-5; D assignment may be TRBD1 or TRBD2 (6 bases each). The CDR3 length is 15 residues. V was trimmed by 2 bases and J by 5 bases, leaving 15 bases between them. The V gene's germline CDR1 is SEHNR and CDR2 FQNEAQ (reference sequence). In DNA, the CDR3 is TGTGCCAGCAGCTTAATCCCGGGGGCGGTGGAGACCCAGTACTTC. Translating gives CASSLIPGAVETQYF.

J is TRBJ2-3 and V is TRBV5-8; D is unresolved. Germline V gene sequence: CDR1 SGHTS, CDR2 YDEGEE. This CDR3 has 15 amino acids. Trimming removed 0 bases at V and 2 bases at J, with 10 bases between. CDR3 bases: TGTGCCAGCAGCTTGGACCAAGAATCCACAGATACGCAGTATTTT. This gives the protein CASSLDQESTDTQYF.

This sequence joins TRBV4-2 and TRBJ2-1, with D perhaps TRBD1 (6 bases). V was trimmed by 5 bases and J by 4 bases, leaving 15 bases between them. Germline V gives CDR1 LGHNA, CDR2 YNFKEQ. The CDR3 has 15 residues. DNA of the CDR3: TGTGCCAGCAGCTCAGGGGACGGAGGTTACAATGAGCAGTTCTTC. This sequence encodes CASSSGDGGYNEQFF.

DNA for the CDR3: TGCGCCAGCAGCCAATCACTAGCGGGAGGATCCTACGAGCAGTACTTC. Translated, it gives CASSQSLAGGSYEQYF. The chain links TRBV4-1 to TRBJ2-7; 12 bases are shared with TRBD2. The length of the CDR3 is 16 residues. CDR1 and CDR2 from the germline V gene are MGHRA and YSYEKL. After removal of 2 bases from V and 1 base from J, the junction contained 3 bases not matched to a gene.

The chain uses TRBV11-2 and TRBJ2-3; D could derive from TRBD1 or TRBD2 (5 bases each). The length of the CDR3 is 16 residues. The germline V and J ends were trimmed by 10 bases and 0 bases, with 20 bases remaining between them. The germline CDR1 and CDR2 sequences are SGHAT and FQNNGV. In nucleotides, the CDR3 is TGTGCCACCTCTTATGGGACGCTCTCTAGCACAGATACGCAGTATTTT. It yields the protein CATSYGTLSSTDTQYF.

This clonotype was observed a handful of times. The CDR3 reads CASSYGSVNEQFF. CDR3 nucleotide sequence: TGTGCCAGCAGTTACGGTTCAGTGAATGAGCAGTTCTTC. The rearrangement links TRBV6-5 to TRBJ2-1; D is ambiguous. V was pared by 2 bases and J by 7 bases, with 9 bases between. The CDR3 runs to 13 residues. Germline CDR1 and CDR2: MNHEY and SVGAGI.